A single sample is the source of the 17 T cell receptor beta chains below, sequenced in a study of control samples from healthy donors and cancer patients. Only in-frame clones appear in the TCRdb table, and some are missing; sequencing was by immunoSEQ multiplex PCR. The sample yields more than 85,000 clones, around 89% seen once. The sample consisted of blood. These receptors were obtained from a woman aged 45 to 65 in good health.

This chain links TRBV12-3 or TRBV12-4 with TRBJ1-2; no firm D call. The CDR3 consists of 12 residues. V gave up 3 bases and J gave up 3 bases, with 5 bases separating them. CDR3 nucleotide sequence: TGTGCCAGCAGTTTGGCCGACTATGGCTACACCTTC. It is translated as CASSLADYGYTF.

V usage is TRBV12-3 or TRBV12-4 and J usage is TRBJ1-1; D uncertain. There are 12 residues in the CDR3. The V gene lost 4 bases and the J gene lost 3 bases, with 6 bases spanning the gap. The CDR3 protein is CASSSEDTEAFF. CDR3 DNA: TGTGCCAGCAGTTCCGAAGACACTGAAGCTTTCTTT.

The chain has TRBV7-8 and TRBJ2-7; 7 positions agree with TRBD2. Germline loops: CDR1 SGHVS, CDR2 FQNEAQ. Trimming cost V 1 base and J 0 bases; bases outside gene matches: 0. The CDR3 is 14 amino acids. In nucleotides, the CDR3 is TGTGCCAGCAGCTTAGGGGGGGGCTCCTACGAGCAGTACGTC. This sequence encodes CASSLGGGSYEQYV.

The chain combines TRBV5-1 with TRBJ2-7, with 7 nucleotides matching TRBD1. Trimming cost V 0 bases and J 2 bases; bases outside gene matches: 8. The germline V gene has CDR1 SGHRS and CDR2 YFSETQ. The CDR3 spans 16 residues. For the CDR3, the DNA is TGCGCCAGCAGCTTGGCCCTCGGGACAGCTACCTACGAGCAGTACTTC. Its protein product is CASSLALGTATYEQYF.

The chain combines TRBV4-3 with TRBJ2-3; 8 bases are shared with TRBD2. The CDR3 sequence is 16 residues long. V trimming: 1 base; J trimming: 2 bases; junction bases outside the gene matches: 5. Germline-derived CDR1 and CDR2 are LGHNA and YSLEER. CDR3 coding DNA: TGCGCCAGCAGCCAAGGCGGGAGGTTGGTCACAGATACGCAGTATTTT. Amino acid sequence: CASSQGGRLVTDTQYF.

The chain has TRBV11-2 and TRBJ2-3, with TRBD2 matching over 9 bases. The CDR3 spans 18 residues. Trimming at V came to 5 bases and at J to 5 bases, leaving 17 bases not matched to a gene. CDR1 is SGHAT and CDR2 is FQNNGV in the germline V gene. CDR3 bases: TGTGCCAGCAGCGCCGGATGGAGTAGCGGGGGTCGGGAAGATACGCAGTATTTT. It translates to CASSAGWSSGGREDTQYF. Using reference TRBV11-2 and TRBJ2-3 for the parts outside the CDR3, the full variable domain is EAGVAQSPRYKIIEKRQSVAFWCNPISGHATLYWYQQILGQGPKLLIQFQNNGVVDDSQLPKDRFSAERLKGVDSTLKIQPAKLEDSAVYLCASSAGWSSGGREDTQYFGPGTRLTVL.

V and J are TRBV11-2 and TRBJ2-7, with 10 bases matching TRBD2. J lost 7 bases, V lost 4 bases, and 4 bases had no gene match. This CDR3 comprises 13 residues. Looked up from germline, CDR1 is SGHAT and CDR2 is FQNNGV. CDR3 in amino acids: CASSSGLADEQYV. CDR3 coding DNA: TGTGCCAGCAGCTCAGGACTAGCGGATGAGCAGTACGTC.

The rearrangement joins TRBV5-6 to TRBJ1-2; D call uncertain. CDR1 is SGHDT and CDR2 is YYEEEE in the germline V gene. Trimming stripped 4 bases from V and 3 bases from J, with 7 bases between. The CDR3 has 12 residues. Here the CDR3 reads CASSPGYYGYTF. For the CDR3, the DNA is TGTGCCAGCAGCCCAGGCTACTATGGCTACACCTTC.

This clone was recorded only once. The genes are TRBV10-3 and TRBJ2-7; tentative D call: TRBD1 (5 bases). The CDR3 contains 13 residues. V was clipped by 6 bases and J by 3 bases, with 12 bases between them. The germline CDR1 and CDR2 sequences are ENHRY and SYGVKD. CDR3 in amino acids: CAIRPIGHYEQYF. The CDR3 nucleotides are TGTGCCATCAGACCTATCGGACACTACGAGCAGTACTTC.

The chain joins TRBV18 to TRBJ1-1; D unclear. The CDR3 is 14 residues long. CDR1 and CDR2 (germline): KGHSH, LQKENI. The V gene lost 1 base and the J gene lost 3 bases, with 9 bases spanning the gap. The CDR3 sequence is CASSPRVVYTEAFF. Here the CDR3 DNA reads TGTGCCAGCTCACCACGGGTGGTGTACACTGAAGCTTTCTTT.

Here the CDR3 reads CASSEVGGPGEQYF. Here the CDR3 DNA reads TGTGCCAGCAGTGAAGTGGGGGGGCCTGGGGAGCAGTACTTC. The rearrangement joins TRBV2 to TRBJ2-7, with D possibly TRBD2 on 7 matching bases. The V end lost 1 base, the J end lost 7 bases, and 14 bases lay between the germline ends. Germline CDR1 SNHLY, CDR2 FYNNEI. This CDR3 has 14 amino acids.

Of note for this clone: Other DNA variants within this sample encode the same CDR3. The chain carries TRBV18 and TRBJ1-5; 9 bases match TRBD1. In germline, CDR1 is KGHSH, CDR2 LQKENI. V was pared by 3 bases and J by 4 bases, with 1 base of the junction left unmatched. The CDR3 contains 14 residues. In DNA form, the CDR3 reads TGTGCCAGCTCACCCGGGACAGGGAATCAGCCCCAGCATTTT. Translating it yields CASSPGTGNQPQHF. Together with reference TRBV18 and TRBJ1-5, the CDR3 gives the full variable domain: NAGVMQNPRHLVRRRGQEARLRCSPMKGHSHVYWYRQLPEEGLKFMVYLQKENIIDESGMPKERFSAEFPKEGPSILRIQQVVRGDSAAYFCASSPGTGNQPQHFGDGTRLSIL.

V gene TRBV7-8 combines with J gene TRBJ2-2; possible D gene TRBD2, 5 bases. From germline, CDR1 is SGHVS and CDR2 FQNEAQ. This CDR3 is built from 15 residues. V lost 6 bases to trimming and J lost 4 bases, with 15 bases between them. The CDR3 nucleotides read TGTGCCAGCAGGCCACCCCTGGGGAGCACCGGGGAGCTGTTTTTT. It is translated as CASRPPLGSTGELFF.

The chain employs TRBV5-8 and TRBJ1-5, with 11 bases matching TRBD1. Germline CDR1 reads SGHTS; CDR2 reads YDEGEE. The CDR3 has 18 residues. V shed 5 bases, J shed 1 base, and the junction held 11 bases outside the gene matches. CDR3 sequence reads: CASRSDRGRPRSNQPQHF. CDR3 in DNA: TGTGCCAGCAGATCGGACAGGGGGCGCCCCCGGAGCAATCAGCCCCAGCATTTT.

This chain connects TRBV30 to TRBJ1-2; D uncertain. Germline CDR1 GTSNPN, CDR2 SVGIG (reference sequence). This CDR3 comprises 11 residues. V lost 3 bases, J lost 5 bases, and 7 bases lay in between. CDR3 loop: CAWRDWYGYTF. The CDR3 DNA reads as TGTGCCTGGAGGGATTGGTATGGCTACACCTTC.

The chain uses TRBV10-3 and TRBJ2-7; tentatively, D is TRBD2 (6 bases). Trimming cost V 0 bases and J 7 bases, with 13 bases left between them. From germline, CDR1 is ENHRY and CDR2 SYGVKD. This CDR3 is 14 amino acids long. The CDR3 DNA sequence: TGTGCCATCAGTGAGTCTTTGTCCCGGGGGGAGCAGTACTTC. Amino acids: CAISESLSRGEQYF.

The V gene is TRBV7-2, the J gene TRBJ1-5; D is ambiguous. CDR1 SGHTA and CDR2 FQGNSA come from the germline V gene. The CDR3 is made up of 13 amino acids. V dropped 6 bases and J dropped 7 bases, with 13 bases sitting between them. DNA for the CDR3: TGTGCCAGCAGGGGGAATTCAGGCCAGCCCCAGCATTTT. Translated: CASRGNSGQPQHF.